This paragraph covers one T cell receptor (beta chain) sequence. The table came from immunoSEQ multiplex PCR; TCRdb's copy has only in-frame clones and leaves some out. The sample has 150,000 to 200,000 clones, roughly nine tenths seen once. The CDR3 sequence is 14 residues long. Trimming removed 6 bases from V and 9 bases from J, with 21 bases in between. The germline CDR1 and CDR2 sequences are LNHDA and SQIVND (reference sequence). The sample belongs to a study of blood T cell repertoires in COVID-19. Sequenced: peripheral blood. The genes are TRBV19 and TRBJ2-7, with a weak D call TRBD1 (5 bases). This clonotype was obtained from a man aged 18 to 35 with acute or convalescent COVID-19. CDR3 DNA: TGTGCCAGTAGCGACAGACCCTCCGACGACGGGCAGTACTTC. Encoded protein: CASSDRPSDDGQYF.